Described below is a single T cell receptor beta chain sequence and its context. As yet, its antigen is unknown. Sequence at one end of the junction differs from germline and may be a read error. Thyroid ultrasound, orbital computed tomography, clinical symptoms, and serum thyroxine and TRAb underpinned diagnoses. The data derive from a study of T cells in Graves' hyperthyroidism and ophthalmopathy. Findings of the study overall: Blood also showed most of the thyroid clonotypes that were expanded above 0.001.

RNA transcripts gave rise to amplified TCR beta CDR3 regions. The HTBI primer set was used in a first-round RT-PCR of the TCR CDR3. TCRdb redid the calling of the multiplex PCR reads with MiXCR, one entry per CDR3 protein. The data show 500,000 to 800,000 distinct CDR3 sequences, about 14% seen once. Sample: blood. The TCR was taken from a woman aged 50 to 65 with Graves' ophthalmopathy.

The CDR3: CASGEIGPPNRPQHF. In DNA, the CDR3 is TGTGCCAGCGGTGAAATCGGGCCACCGAATCGGCCCCAGCATTTT. The gene calls are TRBV6-1 and TRBJ1-5; no reliable D call. This CDR3 is 15 amino acids long. Germline V CDR1 and CDR2: MNHNS, SASEGT.